This entry lists 13 T cell receptor beta chains sequenced from one sample in a study of blood T cell repertoires in COVID-19. The method was immunoSEQ multiplex PCR; TCRdb's version includes in-frame clones alone and lacks a portion of them. Altogether over 90,000 clones are present, roughly 92% being singletons, with the ten largest covering more than 1.5%. Sequencing was done on a sample of peripheral blood. The origin of the receptors is a woman between 50 and 59 years old with COVID-19, enrolled during active disease.

The rearrangement uses TRBV5-6 and TRBJ1-5, with D possibly matching TRBD1 (6 bases). Between the trimmed V and J ends, which lost 1 base and 1 base, there was a span of 9 bases. Germline lookup yields CDR1 SGHDT and CDR2 YYEEEE. There are 15 residues in the CDR3. CDR3 in amino acids: CASSLFRGSNQPQHF. As DNA, the CDR3 is TGTGCCAGCAGCTTGTTCAGGGGCAGCAATCAGCCCCAGCATTTT. The full variable domain, rest sourced from reference TRBV5-6 and TRBJ1-5, is DAGVTQSPTHLIKTRGQQVTLRCSPKSGHDTVSWYQQALGQGPQFIFQYYEEEERQRGNFPDRFSGHQFPNYSSELNVNALLLGDSALYLCASSLFRGSNQPQHFGDGTRLSIL.

This clone was observed a few times. The V gene is TRBV29-1, the J gene TRBJ1-5; D may be TRBD1 (5 bases). V gave up 4 bases and J gave up 7 bases, with 17 bases separating them. The germline gives CDR1 SQVTM, CDR2 ANQGSEA. The CDR3 length is 14 residues. CDR3 region: CSVVEKGLEQPQHF. The CDR3 DNA sequence: TGCAGCGTTGTTGAAAAGGGGCTGGAGCAGCCCCAGCATTTT.

The CDR3 here is CASSRPGGTYNEQFF. CDR3 coding DNA: TGTGCCAGCAGCCGCCCCGGGGGAACCTACAATGAGCAGTTCTTC. The rearrangement links TRBV14 to TRBJ2-1, with D possibly being TRBD2 (6 bases). The CDR3 is made up of 15 amino acids. CDR1 is SGHDN, CDR2 FVKESK, per germline. Trimming took 4 bases from V and 2 from J, leaving 12 bases between them.

This chain connects TRBV3-1 (or the pseudogene TRBV3-2) to TRBJ1-1, with unresolved D. V lost 2 bases and J lost 8, with 9 bases in between. The CDR3 has 12 amino acids. CDR1 is LGHDT, CDR2 YNNKEL, per germline (reference sequence). The chain's CDR3 is CASSQLQSEAFF. The CDR3 DNA sequence: TGTGCCAGCAGCCAATTGCAAAGCGAAGCTTTCTTT.

The chain carries TRBV7-9 and TRBJ2-3; 10 bases align to TRBD2. Per the germline V gene, CDR1 is SEHNR and CDR2 is FQNEAQ (reference sequence). The CDR3 is 15 amino acids. V lost 5 bases and J lost 3; bases outside the gene matches: 5. CDR3 coding DNA: TGTGCCAGCAGCGAGCGGGGGGGCAGGACAGATACGCAGTATTTT. It codes for CASSERGGRTDTQYF.

The V and J genes are TRBV4-3 and TRBJ1-2; the match to TRBD1 covers 7 bases. Germline V gene data show CDR1 as LGHNA and CDR2 as YSLEER. Losses at the gene ends were 0 bases for V and 6 bases for J; bases not matched to a gene: 1. The CDR3 runs to 13 residues. As DNA, the CDR3 is TGCGCCAGCAGCCAAGAAAGGGGGCATGGCTACACCTTC. Its translation: CASSQERGHGYTF.

This sequence joins TRBV9 and TRBJ2-3, with D possibly matching TRBD2 (5 bases). The CDR3 totals 15 residues. Germline values: CDR1 SGDLS, CDR2 YYNGEE. V lost 3 bases and J lost 2, with 13 bases in between. The CDR3 loop is CASSDGGFYTDTQYF. In DNA, the CDR3 is TGTGCCAGCAGCGATGGCGGGTTCTACACAGATACGCAGTATTTT.

The J gene is TRBJ2-2, the V gene TRBV10-2; tentative D call: TRBD2 (6 bases). In germline, CDR1 is WSHSY, CDR2 SAAADI. This CDR3 has 16 amino acids. V was shortened by 0 bases and J by 6 bases, with 14 bases between the two germline ends. Written as DNA, the CDR3 is TGCGCCAGCAGTGAGTCAAGGGTCTCTAGCGCCGGGGAGCTGTTTTTT. This sequence encodes CASSESRVSSAGELFF.

Written as DNA, the CDR3 is TGTGCCAGCAGTTCGGGACAGACCATGAACACTGAAGCTTTCTTT. It yields the protein CASSSGQTMNTEAFF. This chain links TRBV27 with TRBJ1-1; 7 bases agree with TRBD1. CDR1 and CDR2 (germline): MNHEY, SMNVEV (reference sequence). The CDR3 contains 15 residues. Germline trimming cut 4 bases from V and 0 bases from J; bases unmatched to any gene: 5.

The J gene is TRBJ1-1, the V gene TRBV9; maybe TRBD1 (5 bases). This CDR3 region has 14 residues. Germline V CDR1 and CDR2: SGDLS, YYNGEE. Trimming removed 2 bases at V and 5 bases at J, with 13 bases between. The CDR3 DNA sequence: TGTGCCAGCAGCGTGATTAGCGGGGCGACTGAAGCTTTCTTT. Translation: CASSVISGATEAFF. Supplemented by reference TRBV9 and TRBJ1-1, the full variable domain reads DSGVTQTPKHLITATGQRVTLRCSPRSGDLSVYWYQQSLDQGLQFLIQYYNGEERAKGNILERFSAQQFPDLHSELNLSSLELGDSALYFCASSVISGATEAFFGQGTRLTVV.

The V and J genes are TRBV19 and TRBJ1-1, with 7 nucleotides matching TRBD1. The CDR3 has 14 residues. Germline V lookup: CDR1 LNHDA, CDR2 SQIVND (reference sequence). The V segment lost 3 bases and the J segment 5 bases; nucleotides outside the gene matches: 6. CDR3 sequence reads: CASSMALQGTEAFF. CDR3 nucleotide sequence: TGTGCCAGTAGTATGGCCTTACAGGGGACTGAAGCTTTCTTT.

This clone has a single count. The chain combines TRBV19 with TRBJ1-1; TRBD1 matches at 8 bases. Trimming at V came to 3 bases and at J to 4 bases, leaving 4 bases not matched to a gene. CDR3 length: 14 residues. The germline V gene has CDR1 LNHDA and CDR2 SQIVND (reference sequence). CDR3 region: CASSMRQGTTEAFF. The DNA for the CDR3 is TGTGCCAGTAGTATGAGACAGGGGACCACTGAAGCTTTCTTT.

The rearrangement links TRBV4-2 to TRBJ2-4; TRBD1 is a possible D gene (6 bases). The CDR3 length is 16 residues. The germline V and J ends were trimmed by 5 bases and 1 base, with 15 bases remaining between them. Germline CDR1 LGHNA, CDR2 YNFKEQ. The CDR3 coding sequence is TGTGCCAGCAGCTACCAACAGGGAGATGCCAAAAACATTCAGTACTTC. Its translation is CASSYQQGDAKNIQYF.